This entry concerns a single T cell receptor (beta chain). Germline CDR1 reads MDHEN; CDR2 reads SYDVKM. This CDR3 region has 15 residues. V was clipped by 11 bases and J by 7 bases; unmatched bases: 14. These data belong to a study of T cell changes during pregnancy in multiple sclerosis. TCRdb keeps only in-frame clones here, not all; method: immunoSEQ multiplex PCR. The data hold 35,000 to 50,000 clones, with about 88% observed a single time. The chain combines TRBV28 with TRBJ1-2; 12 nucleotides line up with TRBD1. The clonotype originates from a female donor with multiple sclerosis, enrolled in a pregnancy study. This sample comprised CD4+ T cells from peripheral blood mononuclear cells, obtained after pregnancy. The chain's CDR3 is CAAGTGGGMQAGYTF. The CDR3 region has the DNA TGTGCCGCCGGGACAGGGGGCGGGATGCAGGCTGGCTACACCTTC.